Following are 30 T cell receptor beta chains from one sample sequenced in a study of blood T cell repertoires in COVID-19. The repertoire was sequenced with immunoSEQ multiplex PCR; TCRdb's copy has only in-frame clones and lacks some. The sample includes about 140,000 clones, 80% to 85% seen only once; the top ten take 8%. Sequencing used peripheral blood. The receptor source for this set is a human donor in a cohort sampled during active COVID-19.

The rearrangement joins TRBV29-1 to TRBJ2-4; D uncertain. V lost 3 bases to trimming and J lost 8 bases, with 17 bases between them. Germline V gene lookup returns CDR1 SQVTM and CDR2 ANQGSEA. The length of the CDR3 is 14 residues. This chain's CDR3 is CSVELPSAAYIQYF. The CDR3 bases are TGCAGCGTTGAGCTCCCTTCCGCGGCCTACATTCAGTACTTC.

The rearrangement uses TRBV12-3 or TRBV12-4 and TRBJ1-1; no clear D gene. V lost 3 bases, J lost 10 bases, and 12 bases lay in between. The CDR3 is 12 amino acids. CDR3 amino acids: CASSFGTYGAFF. Written as DNA, the CDR3 is TGTGCCAGCAGTTTCGGTACCTATGGAGCTTTCTTT.

This clone was seen just once. The chain joins TRBV3-1 (or the pseudogene TRBV3-2) to TRBJ2-7, with 7 bases matching TRBD2. Unmatched junction bases numbered 13, after V lost 4 bases and J lost 4 bases. The CDR3 has 16 residues. CDR1 is LGHDT and CDR2 is YNNKEL in the germline V gene (reference sequence). Written as DNA, the CDR3 is TGTGCCAGCAGCCCCGAAGCGGGGTGGCGGGGGTACGAGCAGTACTTC. This sequence encodes CASSPEAGWRGYEQYF.

This chain links TRBV6-5 with TRBJ1-5, with 8 bases fitting TRBD1. The ends lost 6 bases at V and 2 bases at J; junction bases unmatched: 6. Germline values: CDR1 MNHEY, CDR2 SVGAGI. CDR3 length equals 15 residues. The CDR3 nucleotides are TGTGCCAGCAGGGGGACAGGATCTGGCAATCAGCCCCAGCATTTT. This gives the protein CASRGTGSGNQPQHF.

This chain joins TRBV3-1 (or the pseudogene TRBV3-2) and TRBJ2-1, with unresolved D. The germline V gene has CDR1 LGHDT and CDR2 YNNKEL (reference sequence). V was shortened by 4 bases and J by 8 bases, with 12 bases between the two germline ends. This CDR3 comprises 13 residues. The CDR3, as DNA: TGTGCCAGCAGCCCTCGTACTCCATATGAGCAGTTCTTC. Protein product: CASSPRTPYEQFF.

This clone was found once. The genes are TRBV24-1 and TRBJ1-2; maybe TRBD1 (6 bases). This CDR3 is built from 12 residues. The germline CDR1 and CDR2 sequences are KGHDR and SFDVKD. Trimming shortened V by 3 bases and J by 7 bases, and 8 bases separated the two germline ends. CDR3 coding DNA: TGTGCCACCAGTGATAGGGGGAGTGGCTACACCTTC. It codes for CATSDRGSGYTF.

This sequence joins TRBV3-1 (or the pseudogene TRBV3-2) and TRBJ1-2; D may be TRBD1 (5 bases). CDR1 is LGHDT, CDR2 YNNKEL, per germline (reference sequence). V was shortened by 4 bases and J by 8 bases, with 20 bases between the two germline ends. The CDR3 length is 15 residues. This CDR3 is CASSRVDVDRGGYTF. The CDR3 DNA reads as TGTGCCAGCAGCCGAGTGGACGTGGATAGGGGCGGCTACACCTTC.

The V gene is TRBV6-5, the J gene TRBJ2-1; weak D call: TRBD2 (5 bases). This CDR3 contains 13 residues. V was pared by 4 bases and J by 9 bases, with 13 bases between. CDR1 MNHEY and CDR2 SVGAGI come from the germline V gene. The CDR3 is CASSWEILSEQFF. CDR3 in DNA: TGTGCCAGCAGTTGGGAGATTCTGAGTGAGCAGTTCTTC.

The V call is TRBV7-6, the J call TRBJ1-4; D not certain. CDR3 length: 14 amino acids. Between the trimmed V and J ends, which lost 1 base and 7 bases, there was a span of 10 bases. Per the germline V gene, CDR1 is SGHVS and CDR2 is FNYEAQ. The CDR3 bases are TGTGCCAGCAGCTTAGGAGGGTTCGGTGAAAAACTGTTTTTT. This encodes CASSLGGFGEKLFF.

This chain uses TRBV2 with TRBJ2-1, with 8 bases fitting TRBD2. The germline CDR1 and CDR2 sequences are SNHLY and FYNNEI. V lost 0 bases to trimming and J lost 0 bases; unmatched junction nucleotides: 1. The CDR3 is made up of 16 amino acids. DNA for the CDR3: TGTGCCAGCAGTGAAGCGCGGGGGGCCTCCTACAATGAGCAGTTCTTC. It is translated as CASSEARGASYNEQFF.

The chain has TRBV15 and TRBJ2-7; 8 nucleotides line up with TRBD1. Trimming removed 0 bases from V and 0 bases from J; junction bases left unmatched: 4. The CDR3 has 16 amino acids. CDR1 LNHNV and CDR2 YYDKDF come from the germline V gene (reference sequence). Written as DNA, the CDR3 is TGTGCCACCAGCAGAGATTCGGGGACAGGCTCCTACGAGCAGTACTTC. Its protein is CATSRDSGTGSYEQYF.

The chain joins TRBV7-6 to TRBJ2-1; 10 bases fit TRBD2. Germline V gene lookup returns CDR1 SGHVS and CDR2 FNYEAQ. The CDR3 totals 15 residues. V lost 5 bases, J lost 7 bases, and 8 bases stayed unmatched. The CDR3 region is CASSRSGGAGNEQFF. As DNA, the CDR3 is TGTGCCAGCAGCCGAAGCGGGGGGGCAGGGAATGAGCAGTTCTTC.

The chain couples TRBV15 to TRBJ2-4; D remains unclear. The germline V gene has CDR1 LNHNV and CDR2 YYDKDF (reference sequence). CDR3 length equals 12 residues. Trimming removed 0 bases at V and 9 bases at J, with 6 bases between. In nucleotides, the CDR3 is TGTGCCACCAGCAGAGATACGAGCATTCAGTACTTC. Its protein is CATSRDTSIQYF.

The CDR3: CASRRGGGSYNEQFF. DNA of the CDR3: TGTGCCAGCAGACGTGGTGGCGGCTCCTACAATGAGCAGTTCTTC. The chain combines TRBV28 with TRBJ2-1; no reliable D call. V was trimmed by 6 bases and J by 0 bases, leaving 12 bases between them. Per the germline V gene, CDR1 is MDHEN and CDR2 is SYDVKM. The CDR3 covers 15 residues.

This clone appeared once. The chain is built from TRBV27 and TRBJ1-2; 8 bases are shared with TRBD1. The germline V gene encodes CDR1 MNHEY and CDR2 SMNVEV (reference sequence). The V gene end was trimmed by 5 bases and the J gene end by 4 bases; junction bases not matched to a gene: 3. This CDR3 region has 13 residues. The DNA of the CDR3 is TGTGCCAGCAGTAGGGGACAGGCCTATGGCTACACCTTC. Residues: CASSRGQAYGYTF.

V and J are TRBV2 and TRBJ1-6; 7 nucleotides line up with TRBD1. Germline loops: CDR1 SNHLY, CDR2 FYNNEI. This CDR3 is 15 amino acids long. With 8 bases clipped from V and 13 bases from J, the junction kept 17 bases outside the gene matches. The chain's CDR3 is CASSTSDREVHPLHF. The CDR3 DNA is TGTGCCAGCTCGACCTCCGACAGGGAAGTTCACCCCCTCCACTTT.

This rearrangement joins TRBV7-6 to TRBJ2-1; TRBD2 matches at 14 bases. Germline assignment: CDR1 SGHVS and CDR2 FNYEAQ. CDR3 length equals 13 residues. CDR3 region: CATTGTSGGEWFF. The CDR3 bases are TGTGCTACGACCGGGACTAGCGGGGGAGAATGGTTCTTC.

The chain employs TRBV5-1 and TRBJ2-7, with a weak D call TRBD2 (6 bases). Between the trimmed V and J ends, which lost 0 bases and 6 bases, there was a span of 16 bases. The CDR3 runs 15 residues. The germline V gene encodes CDR1 SGHRS and CDR2 YFSETQ. CDR3 nucleotide sequence: TGCGCCAGCAGCTTGGGGGGGGTCGAGGGCTCCGAGCAGTACTTC. Translation: CASSLGGVEGSEQYF.

The chain joins TRBV6-4 to TRBJ1-2, with D perhaps TRBD1 (6 bases). Per germline, CDR1 MRHNA and CDR2 SNTAGT. This CDR3 contains 14 residues. Trimming stripped 1 base from V and 7 bases from J, with 13 bases between. The CDR3 sequence: CASSDFTGKAGYTF. CDR3 DNA sequence: TGTGCCAGCAGTGACTTCACAGGGAAGGCTGGCTACACCTTC.

The chain links TRBV9 to TRBJ2-1, with 15 bases matching TRBD2. Germline CDR1 and CDR2: SGDLS and YYNGEE. After removal of 4 bases from V and 9 bases from J, the junction contained 5 bases not matched to a gene. The CDR3 contains 15 residues. Written as DNA, the CDR3 is TGTGCCAGCAGCCCCGGACTAGCGGGGGGGGGTGAGCAGTTCTTC. This translates into CASSPGLAGGGEQFF.

This clone was counted between two and nine times. The chain employs TRBV7-6 and TRBJ2-2, with a weak D call TRBD1 (6 bases). The germline gives CDR1 SGHVS, CDR2 FNYEAQ. The length of the CDR3 is 15 residues. V lost 2 bases to trimming and J lost 2 bases, with 9 bases between them. The CDR3 DNA reads TGTGCCAGCAGCTTATGGACAGCTAACACCGGGGAGCTGTTTTTT. It translates to CASSLWTANTGELFF.

DNA of the CDR3: TGCGCCAGCAGCCAAGGGACTCGGCGGGAGCTGTTTTTT. This codes for CASSQGTRRELFF. The chain links TRBV4-1 to TRBJ2-2; D may be TRBD2 (5 bases). Germline V gives CDR1 MGHRA, CDR2 YSYEKL. V gave up 1 base and J gave up 9 bases, with 9 bases separating them. The CDR3 is 13 residues long.

For this clone: Other nucleotide sequences in the sample specify the same CDR3. The gene calls are TRBV6-5 and TRBJ2-2; D possibly corresponds to TRBD2 (6 bases). The V end was cut by 4 bases, the J end by 5 bases, with 14 bases between. From germline, CDR1 is MNHEY and CDR2 SVGAGI. There are 15 residues in the CDR3. The CDR3: CASSSGGAGTGELFF. CDR3 nucleotides: TGTGCCAGCAGTTCAGGCGGGGCAGGTACCGGGGAGCTGTTTTTT.

The chain is built from TRBV5-1 and TRBJ1-2, with 7 positions matching TRBD1. Germline CDR1 and CDR2: SGHRS and YFSETQ. This CDR3 comprises 13 residues. With 1 base clipped from V and 6 bases from J, the junction kept 3 bases outside the gene matches. The CDR3 is CASSLNTGDGYTF. CDR3 nucleotides: TGCGCCAGCAGCTTGAACACAGGGGATGGCTACACCTTC.

The rearrangement links TRBV28 to TRBJ2-6; D perhaps matches TRBD1 (6 bases). Trimming removed 5 bases from V and 0 bases from J, with 11 bases in between. This CDR3 has 16 residues. Per the germline V gene, CDR1 is MDHEN and CDR2 is SYDVKM. The CDR3 DNA follows: TGTGCCAGCAGTCCGGGACACTACTCTGGGGCCAACGTCCTGACTTTC. Its protein is CASSPGHYSGANVLTF.

V usage is TRBV5-1 and J usage is TRBJ2-7, with TRBD2 identical over 12 bases. CDR3 size: 14 residues. The V gene's germline CDR1 is SGHRS and CDR2 YFSETQ. V trimming: 4 bases; J trimming: 6 bases; junction bases outside the gene matches: 5. In nucleotides, the CDR3 is TGCGCCAGCAGCCCGCTAGCGGGGGGGCGCGAGCAGTACTTC. It codes for CASSPLAGGREQYF.

The rearrangement uses TRBV5-1 and TRBJ2-1; 10 positions match TRBD2. CDR1 and CDR2 (germline): SGHRS, YFSETQ. The length of the CDR3 is 18 residues. The V and J ends lost 6 bases and 1 base, in that order; junction bases with no gene match: 13. CDR3 bases: TGCGCCAGCACCACAACCCCAGCTAGCGGGGGTTCCTACAATGAGCAGTTCTTC. Translated: CASTTTPASGGSYNEQFF.

This rearrangement joins TRBV6-5 to TRBJ1-2; D gene unclear. Between the trimmed V and J ends, which lost 6 bases and 2 bases, there was a span of 13 bases. From germline, CDR1 is MNHEY and CDR2 SVGAGI. The CDR3 loop spans 14 amino acids. The CDR3 here is CASSEISFNYGYTF. The DNA of the CDR3 is TGTGCCAGCAGCGAGATTTCTTTCAACTATGGCTACACCTTC.

The J gene is TRBJ2-7, the V gene TRBV18, with D perhaps matching TRBD2 (6 bases). Germline assignment: CDR1 KGHSH and CDR2 LQKENI. The CDR3 totals 15 residues. V lost 0 bases and J 2 bases, leaving 11 bases between the germline ends. The CDR3 region is CASSPPRGKTYEQYF. Written as DNA, the CDR3 is TGTGCCAGCTCACCACCGCGCGGGAAAACCTACGAGCAGTACTTC.

The CDR3 region is CSASSGSHGYTF. CDR3 sequence (DNA): TGCAGTGCTAGTTCAGGTTCTCATGGCTACACCTTC. The rearrangement links TRBV20-1 to TRBJ1-2; D is ambiguous. Germline lookup yields CDR1 DFQATT and CDR2 SNEGSKA (reference sequence). V dropped 3 bases and J dropped 6 bases, with 11 bases sitting between them. The CDR3 loop spans 12 amino acids.